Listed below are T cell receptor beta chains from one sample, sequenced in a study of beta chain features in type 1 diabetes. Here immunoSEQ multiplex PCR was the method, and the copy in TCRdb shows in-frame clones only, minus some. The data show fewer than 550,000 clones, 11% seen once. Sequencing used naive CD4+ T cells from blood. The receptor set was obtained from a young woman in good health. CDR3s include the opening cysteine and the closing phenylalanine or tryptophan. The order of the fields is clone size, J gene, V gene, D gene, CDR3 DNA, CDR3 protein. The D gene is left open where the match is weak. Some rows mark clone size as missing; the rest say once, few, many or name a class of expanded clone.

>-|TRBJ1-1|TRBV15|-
TGTGCCACCAGCAGAGATCAGTTGTCTGAAGCTTTCTTT
CATSRDQLSEAFF
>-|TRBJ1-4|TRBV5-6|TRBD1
TGTGCCAGCAGCTTGCTGGGACAGGGGAGTGAAAAACTGTTTTTT
CASSLLGQGSEKLFF
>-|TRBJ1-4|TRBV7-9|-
TGTGCCAGCACCCCCGACGGGGGTGAAAAACTGTTTTTT
CASTPDGGEKLFF
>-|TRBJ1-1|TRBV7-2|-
TGTGCCAGCAGCTTAAATGCGGGGATGAACACTGAAGCTTTCTTT
CASSLNAGMNTEAFF
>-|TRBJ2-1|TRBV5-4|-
TGTGCCAGCAGCTTATTGATTGAGCAGTTCTTC
CASSLLIEQFF
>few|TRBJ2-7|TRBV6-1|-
TGTGCCAGCAGTGGGCGATCGGCATCTCCCTACGAGCAGTACTTC
CASSGRSASPYEQYF
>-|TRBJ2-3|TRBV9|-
TGTGCCAGCAGCCGAGACAGGCCGCTGTCGGATACGCAGTATTTT
CASSRDRPLSDTQYF
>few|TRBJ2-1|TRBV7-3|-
TGTGCCAGCAGCTTAACGTTCCTCAATGAGCAGTTCTTC
CASSLTFLNEQFF
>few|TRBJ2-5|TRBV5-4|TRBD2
TGTGCCAGCAGCTTGGCTAGCGGGGGCCAAGAGACCCAGTACTTC
CASSLASGGQETQYF
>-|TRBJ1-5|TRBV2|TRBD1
TGTGCCAGCAGGGAGACAGGGCCAGCCCAGCATTTT
CASRETGPAQHF
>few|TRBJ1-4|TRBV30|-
TGTGCCTGGAAGGGTGGCAGCCTCGCAACTAATGAAAAACTGTTTTTT
CAWKGGSLATNEKLFF
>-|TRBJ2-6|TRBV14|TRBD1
TGTGCCAGCAGCCCCCTCGGACAGGGAAGCTCTGGGGCCAACGTCCTGACTTTC
CASSPLGQGSSGANVLTF
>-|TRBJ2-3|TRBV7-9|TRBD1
TGTGCCAGCAGCTCTATCGGACAGGGGAGCACAGATACGCAGTATTTT
CASSSIGQGSTDTQYF
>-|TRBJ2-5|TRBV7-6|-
TGTGCCAGCAGCCCCCGGATGACGGGCCAGGAGACCCAGTACTTC
CASSPRMTGQETQYF
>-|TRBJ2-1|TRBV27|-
TGTGCCAGCAGCCCGCTAGGGAGCTCCTACAATGAGCAGTTCTTC
CASSPLGSSYNEQFF
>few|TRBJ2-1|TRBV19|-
TGTGCCAGTAGTATAGGAGGACTCGGTGAGCAGTTCTTC
CASSIGGLGEQFF
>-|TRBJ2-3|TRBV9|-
TGTGCCAGCAGCCCATACGGGGGTCCGCCCACAGATACGCAGTATTTT
CASSPYGGPPTDTQYF
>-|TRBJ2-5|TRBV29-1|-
TGCAGCGTTGCATCCGGGGTGGAGACCCAGTACTTC
CSVASGVETQYF
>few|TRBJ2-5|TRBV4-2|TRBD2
TGTGCCAGCAGCCCCGGGGGGGTAAAGACCCAGTACTTC
CASSPGGVKTQYF
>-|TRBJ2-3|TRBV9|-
TGTGCCAGCAGCTTGGGGCCGGTAGATACGCAGTATTTT
CASSLGPVDTQYF